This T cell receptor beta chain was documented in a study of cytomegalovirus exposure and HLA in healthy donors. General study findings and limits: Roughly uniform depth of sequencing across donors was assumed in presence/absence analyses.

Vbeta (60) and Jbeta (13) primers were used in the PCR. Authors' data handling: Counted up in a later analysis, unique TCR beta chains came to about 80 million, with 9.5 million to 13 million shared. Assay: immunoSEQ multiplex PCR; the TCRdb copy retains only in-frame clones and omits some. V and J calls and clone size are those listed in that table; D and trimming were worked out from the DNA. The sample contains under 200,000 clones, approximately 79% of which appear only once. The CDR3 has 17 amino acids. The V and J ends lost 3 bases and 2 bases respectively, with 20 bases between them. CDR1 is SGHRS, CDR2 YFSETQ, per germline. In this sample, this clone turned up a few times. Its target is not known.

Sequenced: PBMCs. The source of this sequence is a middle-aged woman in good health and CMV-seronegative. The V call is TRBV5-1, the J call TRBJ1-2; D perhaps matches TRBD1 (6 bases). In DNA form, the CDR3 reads TGCGCCAGCAGCTCCTTTCCGGGACACACGTCCAACTATGGCTACACCTTC. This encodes CASSSFPGHTSNYGYTF. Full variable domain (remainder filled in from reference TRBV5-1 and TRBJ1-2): KAGVTQTPRYLIKTRGQQVTLSCSPISGHRSVSWYQQTPGQGLQFLFEYFSETQRNKGNFPGRFSGRQFSNSRSEMNVSTLELGDSALYLCASSSFPGHTSNYGYTFGSGTRLTVV.